These T cell receptor beta chains were read from a single sample in a study of T cells in Graves' hyperthyroidism and ophthalmopathy. TCRdb ran MiXCR on the multiplex PCR reads and lists one entry per CDR3 protein. Of fewer than 110,000 distinct CDR3 sequences detected, approximately 16% appear once; the ten largest clones hold 35% to 45%. Sequencing was performed on blood. These receptors originate from a woman aged 45-60 years with Graves' hyperthyroidism. CDR3s include the opening cysteine and the closing phenylalanine or tryptophan. The order of the fields is J gene, V gene, D gene, clone size, CDR3 protein, CDR3 DNA. D genes are given only for firm matches. The size of a clone is reported for some rows only, either as once, few or many, or as a class for expanded clones.

TRBJ2-2 TRBV11-3 TRBD2 many CASSPSGEVTGELFF TGTGCCAGCAGCCCTAGCGGGGAGGTCACCGGGGAGCTGTTTTTT
TRBJ2-7 TRBV5-1 TRBD1 many CASSLASGQGAYEQYF TGCGCCAGCAGCTTGGCCTCGGGACAGGGTGCCTACGAGCAGTACTTC
TRBJ2-3 TRBV7-9 TRBD1 many CASSPGQGAADTQYF TGTGCCAGCAGCCCGGGACAGGGGGCGGCAGATACGCAGTATTTT
TRBJ2-7 TRBV5-5 - few CASSLVAGLFSYEQYF TGTGCCAGCAGCTTGGTGGCAGGCCTATTCTCCTACGAGCAGTACTTC
TRBJ2-1 TRBV20-1 TRBD2 many CSAPIISGSSYNEQFF TGCAGTGCTCCCATCATTAGCGGGAGCTCCTACAATGAGCAGTTCTTC
TRBJ1-1 TRBV19 - many CASSTPGTADRTEAFF TGTGCCAGTAGTACCCCGGGGACTGCTGATAGGACTGAAGCTTTCTTT
TRBJ2-1 TRBV24-1 TRBD2 many CATSDHLAGAYNEQFF TGTGCCACCAGTGATCACCTAGCGGGCGCCTACAATGAGCAGTTCTTC
TRBJ2-7 TRBV20-1 - - CSARDTGYEQYF TGCAGTGCTAGAGATACAGGCTACGAGCAGTACTTC
TRBJ2-7 TRBV5-1 - many CASSSTTTSYEQYF TGCGCCAGCAGCTCGACGACTACTTCATACGAGCAGTACTTC
TRBJ1-5 TRBV24-1 - many CATSSANVDQPQHF TGTGCCACCAGTAGTGCGAACGTTGATCAGCCCCAGCATTTT
TRBJ1-1 TRBV2 - - CASTGGTMNTEAFF TGTGCCAGCACGGGAGGGACAATGAACACTGAAGCTTTCTTT
TRBJ2-3 TRBV5-4 - many CASTLRGSTDTQYF TGTGCCAGCACCCTGAGGGGTAGCACAGATACGCAGTATTTT
TRBJ1-5 TRBV7-8 - - CASSFGESQHF TGTGCCAGCAGCTTCGGGGAGTCCCAGCATTTT
TRBJ2-2 TRBV24-1 - many CATSDLSWGTGELFF TGTGCCACCAGTGACTTGAGTTGGGGCACCGGGGAGCTGTTTTTT
TRBJ2-1 TRBV7-3 TRBD2 many CASSSKGLADNEQFF TGTGCCAGCAGCTCGAAGGGACTAGCGGACAATGAGCAGTTCTTC
TRBJ2-1 TRBV10-3 TRBD1 once CAISDRDRYYNEQFF TGTGCCATCAGCGACCGGGACAGGTACTACAATGAGCAGTTCTTC
TRBJ2-1 TRBV5-1 - many CASSFSSNEQFF TGCGCCAGCAGCTTTTCTAGCAATGAGCAGTTCTTC
TRBJ1-2 TRBV19 - many CASSTTGTHYGYTF TGTGCCAGTAGTACAACCGGGACCCACTATGGCTACACCTTC
TRBJ2-7 TRBV18 - many CASSPPEGTGEQYF TGTGCCAGCTCACCACCAGAGGGGACGGGTGAGCAGTACTTC
TRBJ1-3 TRBV4-1 - many CASSGAASGNTIYF TGCGCCAGCAGCGGCGCGGCCTCTGGAAACACCATATATTTT
TRBJ1-1 TRBV6-2/TRBV6-3 - many CASSYHSGAVNTEAFF TGTGCCAGCAGTTACCATTCCGGGGCAGTGAACACTGAAGCTTTCTTT
TRBJ2-1 TRBV7-2 - - CASSSFSRSWQFF TGTGCCAGCAGCTCTTTTAGCCGAAGTTGGCAGTTCTTC
TRBJ2-5 TRBV6-1 TRBD2 many CASRRSPAGGLSGETQYF TGTGCCAGCAGACGTTCGCCAGCGGGAGGTCTTTCAGGAGAGACCCAGTACTTC
TRBJ2-5 TRBV29-1 - - CSVENPGAETQYF TGCAGCGTTGAGAATCCGGGAGCAGAGACCCAGTACTTC
TRBJ1-1 TRBV10-1 - many CASSESPGSEAFF TGCGCCAGCAGTGAGTCGCCGGGTTCCGAAGCTTTCTTT
TRBJ2-5 TRBV6-1 - many CASSPRAETQYF TGTGCCAGCAGTCCCAGGGCGGAGACCCAGTACTTC
TRBJ1-2 TRBV20-1 TRBD1 - CSARGTGGINYGYTF TGCAGTGCTAGAGGGACAGGGGGGATTAACTATGGCTACACCTTC
TRBJ1-3 TRBV3-1 - many CASSPGTVRGNTIYF TGTGCCAGCAGCCCCGGGACCGTGCGAGGAAACACCATATATTTT
TRBJ1-1 TRBV3-1 - many CASSKALPSGNTEAFF TGTGCCAGCAGCAAGGCATTGCCCTCGGGGAACACTGAAGCTTTCTTT
TRBJ1-4 TRBV11-2 - many CASSLGIEKLFF TGTGCCAGCAGCTTAGGAATTGAAAAACTGTTTTTT
TRBJ1-1 TRBV13 TRBD1 - CASSIGTGRYTEAFF TGTGCCAGCAGCATAGGGACAGGGAGGTACACTGAAGCTTTCTTT
TRBJ2-7 TRBV28 TRBD2 many CASSSLGTSDYEQYF TGTGCCAGCAGTTCACTCGGGACTAGCGACTACGAGCAGTACTTC
TRBJ2-2 TRBV30 - many CAWSATPKGELFF TGTGCCTGGTCCGCGACCCCAAAGGGGGAGCTGTTTTTT
TRBJ1-3 TRBV28 TRBD1 many CASSLRDRTGNTIYF TGTGCCAGCAGTTTGCGGGACAGGACTGGAAACACCATATATTTT
TRBJ2-3 TRBV7-3 - many CASSLQVTDTQYF TGTGCCAGCAGCTTACAAGTCACAGATACGCAGTATTTT
TRBJ2-2 TRBV11-2 - many CASRFSSTTGELFF TGTGCCAGCCGTTTCTCAAGCACCACCGGGGAGCTGTTTTTT
TRBJ2-2 TRBV3-1 TRBD1 - CASSLDRANTGELFF TGTGCCAGCAGTTTGGACAGGGCAAACACCGGGGAGCTGTTTTTT
TRBJ1-1 TRBV7-9 - many CASIGTATSGTEAFF TGTGCCAGCATCGGGACGGCCACCTCGGGCACTGAAGCTTTCTTT
TRBJ2-5 TRBV12-3/TRBV12-4 TRBD2 many CASSSSGTSGREETQYF TGTGCCAGCAGTTCATCCGGGACTAGCGGGAGAGAAGAGACCCAGTACTTC
TRBJ2-5 TRBV18 - many CASSPIADQTQYF TGTGCCAGCTCACCAATTGCAGACCAGACCCAGTACTTC
TRBJ2-2 TRBV6-1 - many CATLSRSTGELFF TGTGCCACCCTATCCCGGAGCACCGGGGAGCTGTTTTTT
TRBJ2-2 TRBV5-1 TRBD1 many CASSQGQGFGELFF TGCGCCAGCAGCCAAGGACAGGGGTTCGGGGAGCTGTTTTTT
TRBJ2-2 TRBV12-3/TRBV12-4 TRBD2 many CASSLNGGRSPGELFF TGTGCCAGCAGTTTAAACGGCGGGAGGAGCCCCGGGGAGCTGTTTTTT
TRBJ2-7 TRBV4-1 - many CASSQDTGGGFYEQYF TGCGCCAGCAGCCAAGATACCGGTGGTGGGTTCTACGAGCAGTACTTC
TRBJ2-7 TRBV20-1 TRBD2 many CSARPGLAGDYEQYF TGCAGTGCTAGGCCGGGACTAGCGGGAGACTACGAGCAGTACTTC
TRBJ2-3 TRBV29-1 - many CSVEPGAETSTDTQYF TGCAGCGTTGAACCGGGGGCAGAAACTAGCACAGATACGCAGTATTTT
TRBJ1-4 TRBV29-1 - many CSGLLAGNEKLFF TGCAGCGGCCTGTTAGCGGGTAATGAAAAACTGTTTTTT
TRBJ2-2 TRBV7-2 - many CASSLAWTGELFF TGTGCCAGCAGCTTAGCTTGGACCGGGGAGCTGTTTTTT
TRBJ2-6 TRBV6-2/TRBV6-3 TRBD2 - CASRSSGRAGANVLTF TGTGCCAGCAGATCCAGCGGGAGGGCTGGGGCCAACGTCCTGACTTTC